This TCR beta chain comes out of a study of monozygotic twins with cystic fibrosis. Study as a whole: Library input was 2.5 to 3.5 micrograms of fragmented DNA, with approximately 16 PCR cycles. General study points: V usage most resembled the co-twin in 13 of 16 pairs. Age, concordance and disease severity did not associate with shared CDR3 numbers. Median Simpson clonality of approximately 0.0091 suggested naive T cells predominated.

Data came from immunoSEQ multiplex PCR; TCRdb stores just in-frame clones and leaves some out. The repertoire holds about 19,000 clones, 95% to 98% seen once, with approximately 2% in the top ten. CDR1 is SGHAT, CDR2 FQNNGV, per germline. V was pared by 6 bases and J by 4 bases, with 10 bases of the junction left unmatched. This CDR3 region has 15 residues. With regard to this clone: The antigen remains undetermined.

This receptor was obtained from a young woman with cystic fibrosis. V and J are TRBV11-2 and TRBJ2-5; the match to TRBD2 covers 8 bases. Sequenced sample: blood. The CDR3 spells CASRLGGAMGETQYF. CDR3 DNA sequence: TGTGCCAGCAGACTCGGGGGGGCCATGGGAGAGACCCAGTACTTC.